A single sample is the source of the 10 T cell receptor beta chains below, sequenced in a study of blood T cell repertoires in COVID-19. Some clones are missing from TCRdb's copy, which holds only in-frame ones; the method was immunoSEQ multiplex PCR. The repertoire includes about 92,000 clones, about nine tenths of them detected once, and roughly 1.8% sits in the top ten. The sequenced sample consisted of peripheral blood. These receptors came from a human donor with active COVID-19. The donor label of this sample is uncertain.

CDR3 residues: CASYPRRGDTQYF. The CDR3 DNA is TGTGCCAGCTATCCCAGGAGGGGAGATACGCAGTATTTT. The chain recombines TRBV12-3 or TRBV12-4 with TRBJ2-3, with D perhaps matching TRBD2 (6 bases). With 8 bases removed from V and 5 bases from J, the gap between germline ends came to 14 bases. The CDR3 sequence is 13 residues long.

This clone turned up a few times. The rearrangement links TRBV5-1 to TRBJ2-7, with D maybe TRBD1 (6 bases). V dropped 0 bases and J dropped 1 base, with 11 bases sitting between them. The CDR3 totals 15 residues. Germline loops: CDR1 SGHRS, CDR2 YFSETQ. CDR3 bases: TGCGCCAGCAGCTTGGAAACAGGGATGTCCTACGAGCAGTACTTC. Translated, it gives CASSLETGMSYEQYF.

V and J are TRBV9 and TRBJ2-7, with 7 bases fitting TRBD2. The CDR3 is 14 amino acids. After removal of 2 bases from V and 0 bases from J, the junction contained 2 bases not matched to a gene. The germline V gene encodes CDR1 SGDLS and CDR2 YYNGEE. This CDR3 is CASSVGGNSYEQYF. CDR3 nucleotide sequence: TGTGCCAGCAGCGTCGGGGGGAACTCCTACGAGCAGTACTTC.

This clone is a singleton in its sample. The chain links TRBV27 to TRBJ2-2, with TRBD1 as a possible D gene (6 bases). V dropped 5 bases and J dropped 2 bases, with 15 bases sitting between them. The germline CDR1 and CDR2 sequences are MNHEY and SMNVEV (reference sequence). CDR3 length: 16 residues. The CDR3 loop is CASSTSTGRNTGELFF. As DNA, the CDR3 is TGTGCCAGCAGTACCTCGACAGGACGTAACACCGGGGAGCTGTTTTTT.

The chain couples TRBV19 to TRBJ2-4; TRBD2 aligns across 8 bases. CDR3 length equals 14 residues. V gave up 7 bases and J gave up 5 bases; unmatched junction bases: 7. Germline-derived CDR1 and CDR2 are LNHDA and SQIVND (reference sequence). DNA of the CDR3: TGTGCCAGTAAGTCCGGGGGGGCCGAAAACATTCAGTACTTC. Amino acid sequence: CASKSGGAENIQYF.

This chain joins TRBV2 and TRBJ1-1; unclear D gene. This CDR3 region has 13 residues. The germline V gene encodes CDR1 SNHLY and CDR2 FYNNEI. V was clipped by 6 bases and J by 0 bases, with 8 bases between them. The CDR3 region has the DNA TGTGCCAGCAGGCCGACACTGAACACTGAAGCTTTCTTT. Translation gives CASRPTLNTEAFF. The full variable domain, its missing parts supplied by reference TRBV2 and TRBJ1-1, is EPEVTQTPSHQVTQMGQEVILRCVPISNHLYFYWYRQILGQKVEFLVSFYNNEISEKSEIFDDQFSVERPDGSNFTLKIRSTKLEDSAMYFCASRPTLNTEAFFGQGTRLTVV.

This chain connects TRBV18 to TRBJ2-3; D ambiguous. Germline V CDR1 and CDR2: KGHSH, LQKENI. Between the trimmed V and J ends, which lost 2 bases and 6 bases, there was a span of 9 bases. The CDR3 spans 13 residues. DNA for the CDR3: TGTGCCAGCTCACCAAGCGTGAAGGATACGCAGTATTTT. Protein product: CASSPSVKDTQYF.

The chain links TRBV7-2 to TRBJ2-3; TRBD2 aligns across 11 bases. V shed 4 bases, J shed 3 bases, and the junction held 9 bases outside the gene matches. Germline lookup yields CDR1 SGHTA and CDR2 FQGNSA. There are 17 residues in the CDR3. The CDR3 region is CASSSLHLAGGTDTQYF. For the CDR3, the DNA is TGTGCCAGCAGCTCGCTCCACCTAGCGGGGGGAACAGATACGCAGTATTTT.

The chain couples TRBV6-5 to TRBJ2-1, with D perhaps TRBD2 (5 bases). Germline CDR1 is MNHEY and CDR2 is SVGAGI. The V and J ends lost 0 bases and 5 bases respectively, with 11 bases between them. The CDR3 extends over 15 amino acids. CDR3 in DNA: TGTGCCAGCAGTTACTCGCCGGGGTCACACAATGAGCAGTTCTTC. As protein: CASSYSPGSHNEQFF.

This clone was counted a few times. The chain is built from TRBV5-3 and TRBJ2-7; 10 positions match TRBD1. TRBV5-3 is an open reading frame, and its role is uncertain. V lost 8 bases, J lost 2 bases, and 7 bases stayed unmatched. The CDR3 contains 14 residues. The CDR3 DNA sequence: TGTGCCAGTTACTTGGACAGGGGGACCTACGAGCAGTACTTC. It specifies CASYLDRGTYEQYF.